These T cell receptor beta chains were read from a single sample in a study of post-analysis software for immune sequencing data. TCRdb itself ran the PCR reads through MiXCR, one entry per CDR3 protein. Among fewer than 550,000 distinct CDR3 sequences listed, around 34% were seen once. Source material: blood. The source of these receptors is a girl between 2 and 17 years old with multiple sclerosis. Both conserved end residues are trimmed from each CDR3. The D gene is left open where the match is weak.

V: TRBV28; D: TRBD1; CDR3: ASSFRDRVGEKLF
V: TRBV10-3; D: TRBD1; CDR3: AISGIDRGPYEQY
V: TRBV20-1; D: TRBD2; CDR3: SAYLGGGTTDTQY
V: TRBV20-1; D: NA; CDR3: SARVGYEQY
V: TRBV10-3; D: TRBD1; CDR3: AITRQGGTEAF
V: TRBV24-1; D: TRBD1; CDR3: ATSDSGRDSSNQPQH
V: TRBV29-1; D: TRBD2; CDR3: SVARTSGAVYNEQF
V: TRBV2; D: TRBD2; CDR3: ASSGPGGLRHGGETQY
V: TRBV12-3/TRBV12-4; D: TRBD1; CDR3: ASSRTGDRQPQH
V: TRBV6-1; D: TRBD1; CDR3: ASSDYGQGLTEAF
V: TRBV20-1; D: NA; CDR3: SASRQSVGGHSNQPQH
V: TRBV20-1; D: NA; CDR3: SASQQVRYGYT
V: TRBV11-2; D: TRBD2; CDR3: ASSLESASGMSTGTQY
V: TRBV5-1; D: TRBD2; CDR3: ASSLSGTTYNEQF
V: TRBV20-1; D: TRBD1; CDR3: SAPFGARGRSGEQY
V: TRBV6-2/TRBV6-3; D: TRBD1; CDR3: ASSRPGTANYGYT
V: TRBV20-1; D: NA; CDR3: SASIDTNTEAF
V: TRBV2; D: NA; CDR3: ASRADAANEKLF
V: TRBV4-1; D: NA; CDR3: ASSQMGLGGYT
V: TRBV7-9; D: NA; CDR3: ASSLVPSNEKLF
V: TRBV6-2/TRBV6-3; D: TRBD2; CDR3: ASSSRGGLTDTQY
V: TRBV6-5; D: NA; CDR3: ASSQSTRGLGYT
V: TRBV7-9; D: TRBD1; CDR3: ASHGTGFDEQY
V: TRBV25-1; D: NA; CDR3: ASRIELGATEAF
V: TRBV5-5; D: TRBD2; CDR3: ASSTGTSDRLKNIQY
V: TRBV7-2; D: NA; CDR3: ASSLGGGDGKLF
V: TRBV12-3/TRBV12-4; D: NA; CDR3: ASSPGWDRFYEQY
V: TRBV7-2; D: NA; CDR3: ASSLNPDTQY
V: TRBV5-1; D: NA; CDR3: ASSLFRGGETQY
V: TRBV4-2; D: NA; CDR3: ASSLLGQGSAGTEAF
V: TRBV20-1; D: TRBD2; CDR3: SVGLAGVHEQY
V: TRBV10-3; D: TRBD2; CDR3: AISESGAGGPEFAPNEQF
V: TRBV6-5; D: NA; CDR3: ASSFLRGRADTQY
V: TRBV28; D: NA; CDR3: ASSFPPEGRLEAF
V: TRBV3-1; D: NA; CDR3: VSSQDSPRNQPQH
V: TRBV7-9; D: NA; CDR3: ASSHEGSVYEQY
V: TRBV10-3; D: TRBD1; CDR3: AIRKSQGDLPDTQY
V: TRBV19; D: TRBD1; CDR3: ASSMKGGRNTEAF
V: TRBV11-2; D: TRBD1; CDR3: ASSSAGQGADTQY
V: TRBV13; D: NA; CDR3: ASGRTVEETQY